This section outlines one TCR beta chain sequence together with its context. Its antigen is as yet unknown. This sample is part of a study of type 1 regulatory T cells. Background on the study: T-allo10 is an in vitro-generated, Tr1-enriched CD4 T cell product specific for alloantigen.

V dropped 3 bases and J dropped 5; count of bases not matched to a gene: 13. The CDR3 sequence is 17 residues long. Germline-derived CDR1 and CDR2 are SGDLS and YYNGEE. TCRdb recomputed calls from the reads with MiXCR, one row per CDR3 protein. In the table there are tens of thousands of distinct CDR3 sequences, about a fifth of which are singletons. Study-wide points: Compared with non-type 1 regulatory T cells, type 1 regulatory T cells showed a more restricted TCR repertoire.

The gene calls are TRBV9 and TRBJ2-5, with TRBD2 matching over 10 bases. The receptor was isolated from a human donor in good health. Sequencing was done on a sample of cultured type 1 regulatory T (Tr1) cells, either the whole culture or a sorted fraction (not recorded which). The DNA of the CDR3 is TGTGCCAGCAGCGCAGACGGCAGCGGGAGGGCATGGGAGACCCAGTACTTC. Amino acids: CASSADGSGRAWETQYF.